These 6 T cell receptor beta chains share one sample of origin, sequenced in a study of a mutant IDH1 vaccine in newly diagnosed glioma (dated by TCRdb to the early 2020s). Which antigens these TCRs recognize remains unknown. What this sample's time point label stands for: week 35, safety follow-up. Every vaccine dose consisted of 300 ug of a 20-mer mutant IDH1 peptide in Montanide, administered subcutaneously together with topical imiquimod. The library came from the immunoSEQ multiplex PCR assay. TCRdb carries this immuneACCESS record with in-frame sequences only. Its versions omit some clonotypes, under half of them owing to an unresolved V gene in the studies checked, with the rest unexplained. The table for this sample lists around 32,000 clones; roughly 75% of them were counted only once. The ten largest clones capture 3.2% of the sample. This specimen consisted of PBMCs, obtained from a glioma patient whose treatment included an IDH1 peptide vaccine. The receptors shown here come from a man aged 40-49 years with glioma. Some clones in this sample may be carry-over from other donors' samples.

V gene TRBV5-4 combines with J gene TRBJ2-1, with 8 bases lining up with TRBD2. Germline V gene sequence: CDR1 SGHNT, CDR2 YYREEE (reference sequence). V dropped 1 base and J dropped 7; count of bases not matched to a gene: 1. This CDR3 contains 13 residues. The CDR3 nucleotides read TGTGCCAGCAGCTTGACGGGGGGGAATGAGCAGTTCTTC. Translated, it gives CASSLTGGNEQFF.

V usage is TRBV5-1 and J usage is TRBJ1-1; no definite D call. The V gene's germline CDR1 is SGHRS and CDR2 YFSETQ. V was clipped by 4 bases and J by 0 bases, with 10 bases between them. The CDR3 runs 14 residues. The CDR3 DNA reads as TGCGCCAGCAGCGCCCAAATGGTGAACACTGAAGCTTTCTTT. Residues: CASSAQMVNTEAFF.

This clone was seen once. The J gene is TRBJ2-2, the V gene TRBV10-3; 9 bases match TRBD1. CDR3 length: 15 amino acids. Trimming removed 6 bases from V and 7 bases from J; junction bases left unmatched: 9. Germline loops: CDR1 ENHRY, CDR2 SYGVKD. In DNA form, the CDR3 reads TGTGCCATCAGCCCGGGACAGGGAATGTTCGGGGAGCTGTTTTTT. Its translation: CAISPGQGMFGELFF.

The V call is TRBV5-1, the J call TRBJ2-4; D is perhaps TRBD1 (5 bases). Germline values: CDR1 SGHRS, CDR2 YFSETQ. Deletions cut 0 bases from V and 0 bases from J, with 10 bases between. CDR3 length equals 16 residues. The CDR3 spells CASSLGAGLAKNIQYF. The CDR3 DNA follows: TGCGCCAGCAGCTTGGGGGCAGGGCTAGCCAAAAACATTCAGTACTTC.

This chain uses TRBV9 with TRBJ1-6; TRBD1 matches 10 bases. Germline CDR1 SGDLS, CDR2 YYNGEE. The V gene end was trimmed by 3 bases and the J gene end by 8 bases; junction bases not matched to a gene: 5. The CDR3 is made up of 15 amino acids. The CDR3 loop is CASSADRGNYSPLHF. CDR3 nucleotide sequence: TGTGCCAGCAGCGCGGACAGGGGGAATTATTCACCCCTCCACTTT.

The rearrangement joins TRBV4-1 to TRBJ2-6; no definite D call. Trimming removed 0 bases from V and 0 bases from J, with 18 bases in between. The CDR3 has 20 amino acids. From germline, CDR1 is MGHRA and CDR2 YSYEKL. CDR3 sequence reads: CASSQESQFFRVSGANVLTF. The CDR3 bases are TGCGCCAGCAGCCAAGAGTCACAATTCTTTAGAGTCTCTGGGGCCAACGTCCTGACTTTC.